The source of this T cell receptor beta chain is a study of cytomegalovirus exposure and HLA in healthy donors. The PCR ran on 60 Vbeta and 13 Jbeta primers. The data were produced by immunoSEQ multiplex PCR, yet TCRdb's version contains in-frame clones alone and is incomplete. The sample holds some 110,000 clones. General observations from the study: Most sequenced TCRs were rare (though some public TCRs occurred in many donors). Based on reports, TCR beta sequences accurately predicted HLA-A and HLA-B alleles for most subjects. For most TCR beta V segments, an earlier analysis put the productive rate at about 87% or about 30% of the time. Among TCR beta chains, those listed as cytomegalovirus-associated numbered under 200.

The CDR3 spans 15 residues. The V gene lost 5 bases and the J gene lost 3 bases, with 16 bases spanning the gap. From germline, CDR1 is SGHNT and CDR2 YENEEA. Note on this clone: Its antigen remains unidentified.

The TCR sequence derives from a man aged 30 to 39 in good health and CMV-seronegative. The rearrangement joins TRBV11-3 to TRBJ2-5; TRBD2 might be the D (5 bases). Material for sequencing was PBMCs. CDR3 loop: CASSLGVEEEETQYF. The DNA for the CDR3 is TGTGCCAGCAGCCTCGGAGTGGAGGAGGAAGAGACCCAGTACTTC.